A selection of T cell receptor beta chains follows, all from one sample in a study of cytomegalovirus exposure and HLA in healthy donors. The table came from immunoSEQ multiplex PCR; TCRdb's copy has only in-frame clones and leaves some out. The sample lists 90,000 to 140,000 clones; roughly 15% were seen once. Sequenced material: PBMCs. The receptors were sampled from a female donor in good health and CMV-seronegative. Both conserved end residues are part of each CDR3. D genes are given only for firm matches. A clone size is listed for some rows: how often the clone was seen (once, few, many), or a class if it is expanded.

D gene: TRBD1; V gene: TRBV4-3; J gene: TRBJ2-7; clone size: -; CDR3 protein: CASSLAGGSYEQYF; CDR3 DNA: TGCGCCAGCAGCCTGGCAGGGGGCTCCTACGAGCAGTACTTC
D gene: -; V gene: TRBV18; J gene: TRBJ1-1; clone size: -; CDR3 protein: CASSERIQGFMNTEAFF; CDR3 DNA: TGTGCCAGCTCAGAAAGGATCCAGGGGTTCATGAACACTGAAGCTTTCTTT
D gene: -; V gene: TRBV6-5; J gene: TRBJ2-7; clone size: -; CDR3 protein: CASSYSSAIYEQYF; CDR3 DNA: TGTGCCAGCAGTTACTCTAGCGCGATCTACGAGCAGTACTTC
D gene: -; V gene: TRBV6-5; J gene: TRBJ2-7; clone size: -; CDR3 protein: CASSYPGRGEQYF; CDR3 DNA: TGTGCCAGCAGTTACCCCGGGAGAGGCGAGCAGTACTTC
D gene: TRBD1; V gene: TRBV7-2; J gene: TRBJ2-2; clone size: -; CDR3 protein: CASSKNRGRAGELFF; CDR3 DNA: TGTGCCAGCAGCAAAAACAGGGGGCGGGCCGGGGAGCTGTTTTTT
D gene: TRBD2; V gene: TRBV28; J gene: TRBJ2-7; clone size: -; CDR3 protein: CASNRGLAGSYEQYF; CDR3 DNA: TGTGCCAGCAACCGGGGACTAGCGGGTTCCTACGAGCAGTACTTC
D gene: TRBD2; V gene: TRBV7-9; J gene: TRBJ2-1; clone size: few; CDR3 protein: CASSLVGGRNEQFF; CDR3 DNA: TGTGCCAGCAGCTTAGTCGGGGGGAGGAATGAGCAGTTCTTC
D gene: -; V gene: TRBV28; J gene: TRBJ2-1; clone size: -; CDR3 protein: CASSLPGGRERYNEQFF; CDR3 DNA: TGTGCCAGCAGCCTCCCGGGCGGTCGGGAGCGTTACAATGAGCAGTTCTTC
D gene: TRBD1; V gene: TRBV4-3; J gene: TRBJ1-4; clone size: -; CDR3 protein: CASSQDSGTGDLGEKLFF; CDR3 DNA: TGCGCCAGCAGCCAAGACTCCGGGACAGGCGACTTGGGTGAAAAACTGTTTTTT
D gene: -; V gene: TRBV7-9; J gene: TRBJ2-2; clone size: few; CDR3 protein: CASRGESNTGELFF; CDR3 DNA: TGTGCCAGCAGGGGCGAGTCGAACACCGGGGAGCTGTTTTTT
D gene: -; V gene: TRBV5-1; J gene: TRBJ2-2; clone size: few; CDR3 protein: CASSLPIGGGRGESGELFF; CDR3 DNA: TGCGCCAGCAGCTTGCCAATTGGAGGGGGCAGAGGAGAATCCGGGGAGCTGTTTTTT
D gene: -; V gene: TRBV29-1; J gene: TRBJ1-4; clone size: few; CDR3 protein: CSAGLTNEKLFF; CDR3 DNA: TGCAGCGCGGGTCTTACTAATGAAAAACTGTTTTTT
D gene: TRBD2; V gene: TRBV7-2; J gene: TRBJ2-2; clone size: few; CDR3 protein: CASSSGLANTGELFF; CDR3 DNA: TGTGCCAGCAGCTCGGGACTAGCGAACACCGGGGAGCTGTTTTTT
D gene: -; V gene: TRBV6-6; J gene: TRBJ2-7; clone size: few; CDR3 protein: CASSPLGQTEKQYF; CDR3 DNA: TGTGCCAGCAGCCCCTTAGGACAGACTGAGAAGCAGTACTTC
D gene: TRBD1; V gene: TRBV10-3; J gene: TRBJ1-1; clone size: few; CDR3 protein: CAIRGTGDTEAFF; CDR3 DNA: TGTGCCATCAGGGGGACAGGGGACACTGAAGCTTTCTTT
D gene: -; V gene: TRBV5-4; J gene: TRBJ1-2; clone size: few; CDR3 protein: CASSLLRDYGYTF; CDR3 DNA: TGTGCCAGCAGCTTATTGAGGGACTATGGCTACACCTTC
D gene: TRBD1; V gene: TRBV10-1; J gene: TRBJ1-1; clone size: few; CDR3 protein: CASSRTGGDTEAFF; CDR3 DNA: TGCGCCAGCAGCCGGACAGGGGGGGACACTGAAGCTTTCTTT
D gene: TRBD1; V gene: TRBV30; J gene: TRBJ1-1; clone size: few; CDR3 protein: CAWSLNRGSEAFF; CDR3 DNA: TGTGCCTGGAGTTTAAACAGGGGATCTGAAGCTTTCTTT
D gene: TRBD1; V gene: TRBV6-6; J gene: TRBJ2-7; clone size: few; CDR3 protein: CASSGRDRLSYEQYF; CDR3 DNA: TGTGCCAGCAGTGGCCGGGACAGGCTTTCCTACGAGCAGTACTTC
D gene: TRBD1; V gene: TRBV7-6; J gene: TRBJ1-1; clone size: few; CDR3 protein: CASSPTGLNTEAFF; CDR3 DNA: TGTGCCAGCAGCCCGACAGGGCTGAACACTGAAGCTTTCTTT
D gene: -; V gene: TRBV4-2; J gene: TRBJ2-7; clone size: once; CDR3 protein: CASSQVAENYEQYF; CDR3 DNA: TGTGCCAGCAGCCAAGTTGCGGAAAACTACGAGCAGTACTTC
D gene: TRBD1; V gene: TRBV27; J gene: TRBJ2-7; clone size: few; CDR3 protein: CASSRTGGYEQYF; CDR3 DNA: TGTGCCAGCAGCCGGACAGGGGGCTACGAGCAGTACTTC
D gene: -; V gene: TRBV19; J gene: TRBJ1-2; clone size: once; CDR3 protein: CASSADHQGTLLYGYTF; CDR3 DNA: TGTGCCAGTAGTGCAGACCACCAAGGGACTCTACTGTATGGCTACACCTTC
D gene: -; V gene: TRBV6-5; J gene: TRBJ1-4; clone size: -; CDR3 protein: CASSYSGYPNEKLFF; CDR3 DNA: TGTGCCAGCAGTTACTCCGGGTATCCTAATGAAAAACTGTTTTTT
D gene: -; V gene: TRBV29-1; J gene: TRBJ2-7; clone size: -; CDR3 protein: CSAYESGGYEQYF; CDR3 DNA: TGCAGCGCCTACGAATCGGGCGGGTACGAGCAGTACTTC
D gene: TRBD2; V gene: TRBV7-9; J gene: TRBJ2-5; clone size: few; CDR3 protein: CASSLNPRVGGETQYF; CDR3 DNA: TGTGCCAGCAGCTTGAACCCTCGGGTGGGAGGGGAGACCCAGTACTTC
D gene: -; V gene: TRBV7-9; J gene: TRBJ1-1; clone size: few; CDR3 protein: CASSPDSKAFF; CDR3 DNA: TGTGCCAGCAGCCCGGACAGTAAAGCTTTCTTT
D gene: TRBD1; V gene: TRBV29-1; J gene: TRBJ2-5; clone size: few; CDR3 protein: CSVFTTGGEIGTQYF; CDR3 DNA: TGCAGCGTCTTTACGACAGGGGGCGAAATTGGGACCCAGTACTTC
D gene: TRBD1; V gene: TRBV2; J gene: TRBJ2-7; clone size: few; CDR3 protein: CASSPSTGTGYEQYF; CDR3 DNA: TGTGCCAGCAGTCCTTCCACCGGGACAGGATACGAGCAGTACTTC
D gene: -; V gene: TRBV6-5; J gene: TRBJ1-3; clone size: few; CDR3 protein: CASSIETFGNTIYF; CDR3 DNA: TGTGCCAGCAGTATAGAGACTTTCGGAAACACCATATATTTT
D gene: -; V gene: TRBV6-5; J gene: TRBJ2-3; clone size: few; CDR3 protein: CATTATAGTDTQYF; CDR3 DNA: TGTGCCACCACGGCGACAGCAGGCACAGATACGCAGTATTTT
D gene: TRBD2; V gene: TRBV15; J gene: TRBJ2-5; clone size: -; CDR3 protein: CATSRRLAGAETQYF; CDR3 DNA: TGTGCCACCAGCAGAAGACTAGCGGGAGCGGAGACCCAGTACTTC
D gene: -; V gene: TRBV18; J gene: TRBJ1-2; clone size: -; CDR3 protein: CASSNMGDGYTF; CDR3 DNA: TGTGCCAGCTCCAATATGGGAGATGGCTACACCTTC
D gene: -; V gene: TRBV10-3; J gene: TRBJ2-2; clone size: few; CDR3 protein: CAISDGGLNTGELFF; CDR3 DNA: TGTGCCATCAGTGATGGTGGGCTAAACACCGGGGAGCTGTTTTTT
D gene: -; V gene: TRBV9; J gene: TRBJ2-1; clone size: -; CDR3 protein: CASSADGGEQFF; CDR3 DNA: TGTGCCAGCAGCGCAGATGGGGGGGAGCAGTTCTTC
D gene: -; V gene: TRBV30; J gene: TRBJ1-5; clone size: -; CDR3 protein: CACSAALNQPQHF; CDR3 DNA: TGTGCCTGCTCCGCGGCCCTCAATCAGCCCCAGCATTTT
D gene: -; V gene: TRBV30; J gene: TRBJ2-5; clone size: -; CDR3 protein: CAWSAVRGETQYF; CDR3 DNA: TGTGCCTGGAGTGCGGTCCGCGGGGAGACCCAGTACTTC
D gene: TRBD1; V gene: TRBV19; J gene: TRBJ1-3; clone size: few; CDR3 protein: CASSSRGPGGNTIYF; CDR3 DNA: TGTGCCAGTAGTTCCAGGGGGCCGGGTGGAAACACCATATATTTT
D gene: -; V gene: TRBV18; J gene: TRBJ2-7; clone size: -; CDR3 protein: CASSLGQGSVYEQYF; CDR3 DNA: TGTGCCAGCTCCCTGGGTCAGGGGTCGGTTTACGAGCAGTACTTC
D gene: -; V gene: TRBV10-1; J gene: TRBJ2-7; clone size: few; CDR3 protein: CASSENRATSYEQYF; CDR3 DNA: TGCGCCAGCAGTGAGAACAGGGCTACTTCCTACGAGCAGTACTTC
D gene: -; V gene: TRBV6-6; J gene: TRBJ1-1; clone size: -; CDR3 protein: CASSYREGNTEAFF; CDR3 DNA: TGTGCCAGCAGTTACCGGGAGGGGAACACTGAAGCTTTCTTT
D gene: -; V gene: TRBV18; J gene: TRBJ2-7; clone size: -; CDR3 protein: CASSPRGLAYEQYF; CDR3 DNA: TGTGCCAGCTCACCACGAGGGTTGGCCTACGAGCAGTACTTC
D gene: -; V gene: TRBV2; J gene: TRBJ2-6; clone size: -; CDR3 protein: CASSYGAATGANVLTF; CDR3 DNA: TGTGCCAGCAGTTACGGAGCGGCGACTGGGGCCAACGTCCTGACTTTC
D gene: -; V gene: TRBV7-2; J gene: TRBJ2-3; clone size: -; CDR3 protein: CASSTAGDPSTDTQYF; CDR3 DNA: TGTGCCAGCAGCACCGCAGGGGATCCAAGCACAGATACGCAGTATTTT
D gene: -; V gene: TRBV2; J gene: TRBJ1-1; clone size: few; CDR3 protein: CASSESLRYRHSTEAFF; CDR3 DNA: TGTGCCAGCAGTGAATCCCTTAGATACAGGCATTCCACTGAAGCTTTCTTT
D gene: TRBD1; V gene: TRBV10-3; J gene: TRBJ1-1; clone size: -; CDR3 protein: CAISVDREEAFF; CDR3 DNA: TGTGCCATCAGTGTTGACAGGGAGGAAGCTTTCTTT
D gene: TRBD2; V gene: TRBV10-2; J gene: TRBJ2-1; clone size: -; CDR3 protein: CASGLTSGGYNEQFF; CDR3 DNA: TGCGCCAGCGGATTGACTAGCGGGGGATACAATGAGCAGTTCTTC
D gene: TRBD1; V gene: TRBV2; J gene: TRBJ1-2; clone size: -; CDR3 protein: CASSEGQPANYGYTF; CDR3 DNA: TGTGCCAGCAGTGAGGGACAGCCTGCTAACTATGGCTACACCTTC
D gene: -; V gene: TRBV9; J gene: TRBJ1-2; clone size: -; CDR3 protein: CASSVGAANYGYTF; CDR3 DNA: TGTGCCAGCAGCGTGGGGGCAGCTAACTATGGCTACACCTTC
D gene: -; V gene: TRBV28; J gene: TRBJ1-5; clone size: -; CDR3 protein: CASRQPNQPQHF; CDR3 DNA: TGTGCCAGTCGACAGCCGAATCAGCCCCAGCATTTT
D gene: -; V gene: TRBV25-1; J gene: TRBJ2-7; clone size: few; CDR3 protein: CASSGFGIVNEQYF; CDR3 DNA: TGTGCCAGCAGTGGTTTCGGTATCGTCAACGAGCAGTACTTC